The present entry profiles one T cell receptor beta chain with its context. The sample originates from a study of blood T cell repertoires in COVID-19. CDR1 WSHSY and CDR2 SAAADI come from the germline V gene. This CDR3 contains 15 residues. J was trimmed by 2 bases and V by 6 bases; bases with no gene match: 8. In the original processing: Nucleated cell number was recorded as an estimate derived from reference gene primer amplification. Clones were read by immunoSEQ multiplex PCR, and TCRdb kept only the in-frame ones, dropping some. V, J and clone size were drawn from that table, and D and trimming were deduced from the DNA. The data show 350,000 to 400,000 clones, roughly nine tenths seen once.

What was sequenced was PBMCs or T cells enriched from blood (not recorded which). The chain combines TRBV10-2 with TRBJ2-7; 9 bases match TRBD1. The source of this sequence is a young man who had recovered from COVID-19. CDR3 residues: CASRGGTGNPYEQYF. The CDR3 nucleotides read TGCGCCAGCAGGGGAGGGACAGGGAATCCCTACGAGCAGTACTTC.